This T cell receptor (beta chain) emerged from a study of shared clonotypes between healthy human individuals. V was pared by 1 base and J by 4 bases, with 12 bases between. CDR1 is SGHAT, CDR2 FQNNGV, per germline. The CDR3 runs to 15 residues. Sorted-subset replicate PCRs used roughly 210 ng of genomic DNA. This amount corresponded to 30,000 to 35,000 T cell genomes. The repertoire was sequenced with immunoSEQ multiplex PCR; TCRdb's copy has only in-frame clones and lacks some. The sample contains about 2.3 million clones, 85% to 95% of which appear only once. This sequence was found in a man younger than 35 in good health. Some clones in this sample may be carry-over from other donors' samples. J is TRBJ2-3 and V is TRBV11-2, with D unclear. The sample was naive CD4+ T cells from PBMCs. Specified subset: CD45RA+ positively selected. The CDR3 region has the DNA TGTGCCAGCAGCTTAGTATCGGGCCCGTCAGATACGCAGTATTTT. As protein: CASSLVSGPSDTQYF. The complete variable domain, with remaining parts taken from reference TRBV11-2 and TRBJ2-3, reads EAGVAQSPRYKIIEKRQSVAFWCNPISGHATLYWYQQILGQGPKLLIQFQNNGVVDDSQLPKDRFSAERLKGVDSTLKIQPAKLEDSAVYLCASSLVSGPSDTQYFGPGTRLTVL.